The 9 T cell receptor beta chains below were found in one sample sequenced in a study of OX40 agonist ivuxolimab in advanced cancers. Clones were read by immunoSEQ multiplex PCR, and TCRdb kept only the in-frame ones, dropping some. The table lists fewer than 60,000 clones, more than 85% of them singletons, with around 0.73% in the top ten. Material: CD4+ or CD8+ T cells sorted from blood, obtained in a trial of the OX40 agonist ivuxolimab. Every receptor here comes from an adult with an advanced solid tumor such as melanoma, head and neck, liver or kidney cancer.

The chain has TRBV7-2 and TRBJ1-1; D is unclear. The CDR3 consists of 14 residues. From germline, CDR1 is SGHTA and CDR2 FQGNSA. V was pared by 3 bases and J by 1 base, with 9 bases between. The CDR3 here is CASSFEARNTEAFF. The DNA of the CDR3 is TGTGCCAGCAGCTTTGAAGCCCGGAACACTGAAGCTTTCTTT.

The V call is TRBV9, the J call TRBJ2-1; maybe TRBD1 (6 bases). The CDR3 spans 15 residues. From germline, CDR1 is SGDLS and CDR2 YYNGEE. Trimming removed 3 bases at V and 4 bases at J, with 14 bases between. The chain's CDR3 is CASSEGVGLYNEQFF. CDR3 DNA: TGTGCCAGCAGCGAGGGGGTGGGCCTTTACAATGAGCAGTTCTTC.

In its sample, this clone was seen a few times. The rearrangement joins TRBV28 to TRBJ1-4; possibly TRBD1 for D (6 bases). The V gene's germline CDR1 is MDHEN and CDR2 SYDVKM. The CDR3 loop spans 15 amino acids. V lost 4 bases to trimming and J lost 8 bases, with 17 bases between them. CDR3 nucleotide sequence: TGTGCCAGCAGTTCTCTTGGACAAACAGGGGAAAAACTGTTTTTT. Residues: CASSSLGQTGEKLFF.

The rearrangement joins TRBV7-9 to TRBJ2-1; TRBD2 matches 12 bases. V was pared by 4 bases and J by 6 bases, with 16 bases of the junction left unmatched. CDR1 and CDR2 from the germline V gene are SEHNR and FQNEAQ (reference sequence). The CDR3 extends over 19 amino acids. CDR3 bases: TGTGCCAGCAGCTCCCCCTACCGTAGACTAGCGGGAGTTGGCAATGAGCAGTTCTTC. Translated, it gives CASSSPYRRLAGVGNEQFF. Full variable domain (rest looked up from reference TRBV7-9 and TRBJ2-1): DTGVSQNPRHKITKRGQNVTFRCDPISEHNRLYWYRQTLGQGPEFLTYFQNEAQLEKSRLLSDRFSAERPKGSFSTLEIQRTEQGDSAMYLCASSSPYRRLAGVGNEQFFGPGTRLTVL.

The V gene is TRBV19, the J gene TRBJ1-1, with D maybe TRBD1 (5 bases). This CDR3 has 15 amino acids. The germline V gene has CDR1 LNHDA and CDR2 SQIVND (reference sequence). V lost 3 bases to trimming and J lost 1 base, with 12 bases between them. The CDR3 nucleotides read TGTGCCAGTAGTATTCCGGGACTGACGAACACTGAAGCTTTCTTT. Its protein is CASSIPGLTNTEAFF.

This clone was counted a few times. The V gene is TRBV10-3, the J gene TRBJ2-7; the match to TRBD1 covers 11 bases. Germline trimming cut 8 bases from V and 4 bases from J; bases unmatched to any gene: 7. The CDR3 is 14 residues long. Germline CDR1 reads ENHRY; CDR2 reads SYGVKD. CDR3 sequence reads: CAIHPGQGDYEQYF. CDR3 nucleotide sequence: TGTGCCATCCACCCGGGACAGGGGGATTACGAGCAGTACTTC.

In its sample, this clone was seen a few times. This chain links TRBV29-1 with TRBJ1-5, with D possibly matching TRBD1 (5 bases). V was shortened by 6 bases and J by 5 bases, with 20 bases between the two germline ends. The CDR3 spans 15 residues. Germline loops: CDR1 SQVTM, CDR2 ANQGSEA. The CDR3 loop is CSVGTGGGRDQPQHF. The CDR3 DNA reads TGCAGCGTGGGGACCGGGGGAGGGAGGGATCAGCCCCAGCATTTT. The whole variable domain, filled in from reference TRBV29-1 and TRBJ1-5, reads SAVISQKPSRDICQRGTSLTIQCQVDSQVTMMFWYRQQPGQSLTLIATANQGSEATYESGFVIDKFPISRPNLTFSTLTVSNMSPEDSSIYLCSVGTGGGRDQPQHFGDGTRLSIL.

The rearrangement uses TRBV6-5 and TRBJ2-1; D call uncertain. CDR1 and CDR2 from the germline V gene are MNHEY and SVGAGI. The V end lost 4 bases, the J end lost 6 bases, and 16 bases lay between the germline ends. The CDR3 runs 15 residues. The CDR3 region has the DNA TGTGCCAGCAGTTTACGACACACGACATCCAATGAGCAGTTCTTC. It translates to CASSLRHTTSNEQFF.

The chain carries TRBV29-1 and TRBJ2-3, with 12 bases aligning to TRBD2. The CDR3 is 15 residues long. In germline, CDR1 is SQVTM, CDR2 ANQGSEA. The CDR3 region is CNGILLAGGADTQYF. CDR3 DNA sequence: TGCAACGGAATCCTACTAGCGGGAGGTGCAGATACGCAGTATTTT.